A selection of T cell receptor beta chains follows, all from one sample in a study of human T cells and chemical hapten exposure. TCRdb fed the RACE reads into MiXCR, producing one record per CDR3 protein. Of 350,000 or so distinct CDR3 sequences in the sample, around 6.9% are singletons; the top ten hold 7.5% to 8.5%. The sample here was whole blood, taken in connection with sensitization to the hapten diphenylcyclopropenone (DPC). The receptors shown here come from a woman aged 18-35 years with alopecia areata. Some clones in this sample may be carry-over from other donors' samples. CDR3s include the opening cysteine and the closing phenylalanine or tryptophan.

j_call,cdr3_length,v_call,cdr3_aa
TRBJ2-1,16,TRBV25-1,CASSDPGTGAYNEQFF
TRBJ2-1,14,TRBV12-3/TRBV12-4,CASRGTSGGNEQFF
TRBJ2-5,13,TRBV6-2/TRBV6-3,CASRFSGGQTQYF
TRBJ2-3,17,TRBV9,CASSEETSGASTDTQYF
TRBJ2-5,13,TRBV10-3,CAIKGNTSETQYF
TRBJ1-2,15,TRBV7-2,CASSLQGGIGYGYTF
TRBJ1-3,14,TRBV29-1,CSVLDRGYGNTIYF
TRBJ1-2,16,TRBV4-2,CASSQEGAGGDYGYTF
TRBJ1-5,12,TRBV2,CASSPLNQPQHF
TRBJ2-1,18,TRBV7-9,CASSLSLLAGGNYNEQFF
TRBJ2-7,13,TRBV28,CASNPGQGYEQYF
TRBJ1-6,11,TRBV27,CASRDHKFLHF
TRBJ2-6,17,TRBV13,CASSSDRGIPGANVLTF
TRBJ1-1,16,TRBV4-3,CASSSRVGGPNTEAFF
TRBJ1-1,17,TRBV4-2,CASSQDLRNRVNTEAFF
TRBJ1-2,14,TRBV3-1,CASSLDRSNYGYTF
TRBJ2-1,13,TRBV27,CASSLSGNDEQFF
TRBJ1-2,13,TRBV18,CASSPGTGYGYTF
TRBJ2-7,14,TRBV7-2,CASSLALSGYEQYF
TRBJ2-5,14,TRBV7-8,CASSARLATETQYF
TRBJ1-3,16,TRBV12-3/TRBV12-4,CASSFLRGTSGNTIYF
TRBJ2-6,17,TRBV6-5,CASSHRDSPSGANVLTF
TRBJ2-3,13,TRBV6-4,CASSDFDTDTQYF
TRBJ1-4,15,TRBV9,CASSVNRGLGEKLFF
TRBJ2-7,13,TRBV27,CASSLGGRYEQYF
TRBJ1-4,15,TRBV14,CASSQGGTGREKLFF
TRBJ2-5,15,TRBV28,CASSLRGGGQETQYF
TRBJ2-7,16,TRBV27,CATTRLPLDSSYEQYF
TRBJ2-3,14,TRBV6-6,CASESRAITDTQYF
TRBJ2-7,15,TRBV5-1,CASSLDPGRVYEQYF
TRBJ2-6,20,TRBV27,CASSLSRRRRFNSGANVLTF
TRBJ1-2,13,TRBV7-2,CASSRDRNYGYTF
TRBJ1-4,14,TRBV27,CASSLDREGEKLFF
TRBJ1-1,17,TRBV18,CASSSTTPSGGNTEAFF
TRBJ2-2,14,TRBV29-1,CSVEAGVGIGELFF
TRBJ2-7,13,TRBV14,CASSVGSSYEQYF
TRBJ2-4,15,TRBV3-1,CASSQVGVSGDIQYF
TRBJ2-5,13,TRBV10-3,CAISDRSQETQYF
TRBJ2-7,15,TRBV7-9,CASSLGGGFAYEQYF
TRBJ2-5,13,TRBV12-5,CASGRSGLETQYF
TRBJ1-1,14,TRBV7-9,CASSPALWNTEAFF
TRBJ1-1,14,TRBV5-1,CASSLEVPNTEAFF
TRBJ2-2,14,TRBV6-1,CASRFQADTGELFF
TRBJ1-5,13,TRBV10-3,CAIARAGDQPQHF
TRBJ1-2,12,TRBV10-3,CAIGDRDAGYTF
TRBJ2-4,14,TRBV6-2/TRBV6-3,CASSYSSLAGGPHF
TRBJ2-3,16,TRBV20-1,CSARDFRLAGVDTQYF
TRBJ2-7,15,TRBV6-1,CASSEGWTPNYEQYF
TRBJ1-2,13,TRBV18,CASSPEGGNGYTF
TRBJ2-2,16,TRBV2,CASSETGATNTGELFF